A few counts support the clone carrying this T cell receptor beta chain. Its antigen remains unknown. This entry is derived from a study of CD8+ T cells in alopecia areata. cDNA serving as the sequencing template came from extracted, reverse transcribed RNA. Produced via immunoSEQ multiplex PCR; TCRdb's table is partial and in-frame only. The sample carries more than 200,000 clones, less than 45% recorded once. Findings of the study overall: Treatment with tofacitinib significantly lowered scalp clonality and reduced expanded CD8+ clones among the top 100.

Described treatment: oral pan-JAK inhibitor, 5-10 mg twice daily. The sequence was collected from a human donor with alopecia areata. Material: CD4+ T cells sorted from blood, obtained at roughly week 36, from a patient treated with tofacitinib.

CDR3 protein: CSVAISTVNTEAFF. The CDR3 DNA follows: TGCAGCGTTGCAATCTCGACGGTAAACACTGAAGCTTTCTTT. The chain recombines TRBV29-1 with TRBJ1-1; D remains unclear. The CDR3 is made up of 14 amino acids. The germline V gene encodes CDR1 SQVTM and CDR2 ANQGSEA. Trimming pared 4 bases from V and 2 bases from J, leaving 14 bases between.